This T cell receptor beta chain came from a study of metastatic and nonmetastatic thyroid tumors. Turning to the study itself: Across peripheral blood and tumor or nodule tissue samples taken from malignant and benign thyroid patients, the repertoires were compared with one another.

In the study's own analysis: Built for papillary thyroid cancer, a distant-metastasis classifier drew on CDR3 differences across clinicopathological groups. TCRdb re-clonotyped the PCR reads through MiXCR. The V and J calls, along with clone size, are taken from TCRdb and not from the paper's own processing. The sample yields some 20,000 clones, 20% to 25% seen once. Overall study results and limits: Across blood and tumor, TCR beta diversity in malignant thyroid tumors was reportedly significantly higher than in benign nodules.

As for this clone: Its matching antigen is unknown.

Ahead of thyroid surgery, no patient had received treatment of any kind. CDR1 is SGHTA and CDR2 is FQGTGA in the germline V gene. The CDR3 covers 13 residues. With V trimmed by 8 bases and J by 6 bases, 7 bases remained unmatched. The chain combines TRBV7-3 with TRBJ2-1, with 7 bases fitting TRBD2. This sequence originates from a male donor with papillary thyroid cancer or a benign thyroid nodule (not recorded which). Some clones in this sample may be carry-over from other donors' samples. The sequenced sample was blood. CDR3 in amino acids: CASGEGLGNEQFF. The CDR3 nucleotides read TGTGCCAGCGGGGAGGGACTCGGCAATGAGCAGTTCTTC.